The clone carrying this T cell receptor (beta chain) was counted only a few times. Its antigen is unidentified. TCRdb keeps only in-frame clones here, not all; method: immunoSEQ multiplex PCR. This repertoire shows around 3,200 clones, around three quarters found once; its top ten account for roughly 4.5%. The record originates from a study of immune cell composition in non-small cell lung cancer. Points from the study as a whole: Overall clonality, unlike maximal tumour-associated clone frequency, did not predict TIL reactivity. Clones >0.5% enriched in tumour were rarer in adenocarcinoma (about 35%) than squamous (approximately 80%).

CDR1 and CDR2 (germline): KGHSH, LQKENI. The CDR3 covers 15 residues. V lost 4 bases and J lost 3; bases outside the gene matches: 8. The sequence was obtained from a human donor with non-small cell lung cancer. Sample: lung tumor tissue. This chain links TRBV18 with TRBJ1-1, with 7 nucleotides matching TRBD1. CDR3 residues: CASSQLQGFDTEAFF. The CDR3 nucleotides are TGTGCCAGCTCACAATTACAGGGGTTCGACACTGAAGCTTTCTTT.